The clone carrying this T cell receptor (beta chain) showed up just a few times. The antigen is unknown. This specimen includes other DNA sequences encoding the same CDR3. Relapses following autologous stem cell transplantation were seen in all patients, with brentuximab vedotin exposure varying. Only in-frame clones appear in the TCRdb table, and some are missing; sequencing was by immunoSEQ multiplex PCR. The sample gives about 14,000 clones, about 83% of which show up once; under 25% is in the top ten. This entry comes from a study of PD-1 blockade in classical Hodgkin lymphoma. The wider study: A 3 mg/kg intravenous dose of nivolumab was received by patients every 2 weeks.

This CDR3 comprises 15 residues. V trimming: 6 bases; J trimming: 5 bases; junction bases outside the gene matches: 8. Germline V CDR1 and CDR2: MNHEY, SVGAGI. Study-wide results and limits: Baseline TCR diversity was reportedly lower in newly diagnosed patients than healthy donors. Complete responders' diversity at baseline resembled that of newly diagnosed patients.

The sample here was peripheral blood mononuclear cells (PBMCs), taken at baseline. This sequence was found in a human donor with classical Hodgkin lymphoma. This sequence joins TRBV6-5 and TRBJ1-5, with 9 bases aligning to TRBD1. In nucleotides, the CDR3 is TGTGCCAGCAGGGGCGGACAGGGGTGGGATCAGCCCCAGCATTTT. This sequence encodes CASRGGQGWDQPQHF.